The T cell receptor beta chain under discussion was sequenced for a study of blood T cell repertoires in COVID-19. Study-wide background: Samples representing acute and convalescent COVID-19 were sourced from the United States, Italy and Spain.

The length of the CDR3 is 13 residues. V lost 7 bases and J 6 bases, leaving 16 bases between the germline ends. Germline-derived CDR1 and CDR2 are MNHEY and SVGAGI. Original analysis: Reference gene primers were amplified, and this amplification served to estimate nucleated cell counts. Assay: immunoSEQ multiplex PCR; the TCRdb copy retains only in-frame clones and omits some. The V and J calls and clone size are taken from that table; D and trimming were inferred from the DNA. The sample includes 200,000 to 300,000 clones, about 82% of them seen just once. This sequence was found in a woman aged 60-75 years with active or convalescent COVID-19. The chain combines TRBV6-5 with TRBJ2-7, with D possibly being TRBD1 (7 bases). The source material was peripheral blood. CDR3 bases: TGTGCCAGCACCCTCTGGAGGGACAGCGAGCAGTACGTC. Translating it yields CASTLWRDSEQYV.